Listed here are 6 T cell receptor beta chains from one sample, sequenced in a study of shared clonotypes between healthy human individuals. The protocol was immunoSEQ multiplex PCR, while the TCRdb copy is restricted to in-frame clones and leaves out a portion. The sample yields around 650,000 clones, approximately 96% seen once. Naive CD8 populations comprised CD45RO-negative cells positively selected for CCR7, excluding terminally differentiated effector memory CD45RA+ cells. The sequenced material came from naive CD8+ T cells sorted from blood. The receptor set was obtained from a woman in her thirties in good health.

This chain joins TRBV11-1 and TRBJ2-1; 10 nucleotides agree with TRBD2. This CDR3 has 17 residues. Germline assignment: CDR1 SGHAT and CDR2 FQDESV (reference sequence). Trimming cost V 5 bases and J 1 base; bases outside gene matches: 8. The CDR3 sequence is CASSQGLAYPSYNEQFF. The CDR3 DNA follows: TGTGCCAGCAGCCAGGGACTAGCGTACCCATCCTACAATGAGCAGTTCTTC.

The CDR3 protein is CASSPRTSGVYNEQFF. DNA for the CDR3: TGTGCCAGCAGCCCACGGACTAGCGGGGTCTACAATGAGCAGTTCTTC. This chain uses TRBV7-9 with TRBJ2-1, with 12 positions matching TRBD2. The CDR3 totals 16 residues. J gave up 3 bases and V 5 bases, and 5 bases lay outside the gene matches. Germline V gene data show CDR1 as SEHNR and CDR2 as FQNEAQ (reference sequence). Complete variable domain (other parts from reference TRBV7-9 and TRBJ2-1): DTGVSQNPRHKITKRGQNVTFRCDPISEHNRLYWYRQTLGQGPEFLTYFQNEAQLEKSRLLSDRFSAERPKGSFSTLEIQRTEQGDSAMYLCASSPRTSGVYNEQFFGPGTRLTVL.

Remarks on this clone: The same CDR3 arises from other DNA sequences in this sample as well. V and J are TRBV27 and TRBJ1-2; D remains ambiguous. The CDR3 runs 13 residues. Germline V CDR1 and CDR2: MNHEY, SMNVEV (reference sequence). V shed 2 bases and J shed 2 bases, with 6 bases lying between them. CDR3 sequence (DNA): TGTGCCAGCAGTTTACAAGGAAACTATGGCTACACCTTC. It specifies CASSLQGNYGYTF.

The rearrangement links TRBV28 to TRBJ1-5; a weak D match, TRBD1 (5 bases). Germline lookup yields CDR1 MDHEN and CDR2 SYDVKM. The V gene lost 10 bases and the J gene lost 5 bases, with 18 bases spanning the gap. This CDR3 has 14 residues. Here the CDR3 DNA reads TGTGCCACCTTTCGCAGGGTGGGAGATCAGCCCCAGCATTTT. Residues: CATFRRVGDQPQHF.

V gene TRBV10-1 combines with J gene TRBJ2-7, with 8 positions matching TRBD2. The CDR3 consists of 14 residues. Looked up from germline, CDR1 is WNHNN and CDR2 is SYGVQD (reference sequence). V lost 4 bases and J lost 6; bases outside the gene matches: 8. CDR3 in DNA: TGCGCCAGCAGTGCTAGCGGGTCTTTGGGCGAGCAGTACTTC. Translation: CASSASGSLGEQYF.

V usage is TRBV7-9 and J usage is TRBJ2-1; TRBD1 aligns across 8 bases. Germline V gives CDR1 SEHNR, CDR2 FQNEAQ (reference sequence). CDR3 length equals 14 residues. Germline trimming cut 5 bases from V and 5 bases from J; bases unmatched to any gene: 5. The DNA of the CDR3 is TGTGCCAGCAGCCCCGGGACAGGTCACAATGAGCAGTTCTTC. Translating gives CASSPGTGHNEQFF.